Following are 3 T cell receptor beta chains from one sample sequenced in a study of blood T cell repertoires in COVID-19. The method was immunoSEQ multiplex PCR; TCRdb's version includes in-frame clones alone and lacks a portion of them. The sample gives about 5,900 clones, roughly 90% of which show up once; nearly 6% is in the top ten. The sample comprised peripheral blood. These receptor sequences come from a man in his 60s with acute or convalescent COVID-19.

This clone was observed once. The rearrangement uses TRBV2 and TRBJ1-2; TRBD1 is a possible D gene (5 bases). The V and J ends lost 8 bases and 5 bases respectively, with 15 bases between them. The CDR3 consists of 13 residues. Germline V gene lookup returns CDR1 SNHLY and CDR2 FYNNEI. The CDR3 loop reads CASSSQGTYGYTF. Written as DNA, the CDR3 is TGTGCCAGCTCTTCCCAGGGCACATATGGCTACACCTTC.

The chain is built from TRBV5-1 and TRBJ2-1; 14 bases align to TRBD2. The CDR3 consists of 18 residues. Germline assignment: CDR1 SGHRS and CDR2 YFSETQ. After removal of 2 bases from V and 8 bases from J, the junction contained 12 bases not matched to a gene. DNA of the CDR3: TGCGCCAGCAGCTTAGGGATCCCGGGACTAGCGGGAGACGATGAGCAGTTCTTC. This sequence encodes CASSLGIPGLAGDDEQFF. Looking up the rest from reference TRBV5-1 and TRBJ2-1 gives the full variable domain: KAGVTQTPRYLIKTRGQQVTLSCSPISGHRSVSWYQQTPGQGLQFLFEYFSETQRNKGNFPGRFSGRQFSNSRSEMNVSTLELGDSALYLCASSLGIPGLAGDDEQFFGPGTRLTVL.

The J gene is TRBJ2-2, the V gene TRBV9; TRBD1 matches 7 bases. The junction had 7 bases not matched to a gene; V was cut back by 5 bases and J by 6 bases. This CDR3 comprises 14 residues. Germline lookup yields CDR1 SGDLS and CDR2 YYNGEE. In nucleotides, the CDR3 is TGTGCCAGCAGTGACCGACAGGGCTCCGGGGAGCTGTTTTTT. Its translation: CASSDRQGSGELFF.